What follows is one T cell receptor (beta chain) and its context. This record comes from a study of blood T cell repertoires in COVID-19. The V and J ends lost 0 bases and 6 bases, in that order; junction bases with no gene match: 2. The CDR3 sequence is 13 residues long. Germline V lookup: CDR1 GTSNPN, CDR2 SVGIG (reference sequence). The data were produced by immunoSEQ multiplex PCR, yet TCRdb's version contains in-frame clones alone and is incomplete. Among approximately 300,000 clones listed, more than 85% were seen once. This chain connects TRBV30 to TRBJ2-7, with TRBD2 matching 10 bases. The sample comprised peripheral blood. The source is a man aged 30-40 years with acute or convalescent COVID-19. The CDR3 is CAWSVRLAGEQYF. For the CDR3, the DNA is TGTGCCTGGAGTGTACGACTAGCGGGCGAGCAGTACTTC.